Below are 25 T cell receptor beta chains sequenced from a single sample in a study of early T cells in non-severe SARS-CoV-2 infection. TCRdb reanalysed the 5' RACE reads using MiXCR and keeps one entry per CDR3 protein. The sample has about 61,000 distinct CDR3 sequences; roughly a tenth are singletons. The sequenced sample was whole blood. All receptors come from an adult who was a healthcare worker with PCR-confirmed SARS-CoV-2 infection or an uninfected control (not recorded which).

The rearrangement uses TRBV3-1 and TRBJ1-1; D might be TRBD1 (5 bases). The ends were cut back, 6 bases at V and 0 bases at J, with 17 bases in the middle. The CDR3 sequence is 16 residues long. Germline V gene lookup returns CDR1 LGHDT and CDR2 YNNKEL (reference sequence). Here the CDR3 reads CASSFHGAPMNTEAFF. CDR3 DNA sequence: TGTGCCAGCAGTTTCCATGGGGCACCTATGAACACTGAAGCTTTCTTT. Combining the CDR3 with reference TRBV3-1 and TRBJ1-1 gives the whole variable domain DTAVSQTPKYLVTQMGNDKSIKCEQNLGHDTMYWYKQDSKKFLKIMFSYNNKELIINETVPNRFSPKSPDKAHLNLHINSLELGDSAVYFCASSFHGAPMNTEAFFGQGTRLTVV.

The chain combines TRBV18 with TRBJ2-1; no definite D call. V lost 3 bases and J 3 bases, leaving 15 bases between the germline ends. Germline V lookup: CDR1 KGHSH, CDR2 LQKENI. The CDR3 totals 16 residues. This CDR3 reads CASSPPGSGGYNEQFF. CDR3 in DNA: TGTGCCAGCTCACCCCCAGGCAGTGGTGGCTACAATGAGCAGTTCTTC.

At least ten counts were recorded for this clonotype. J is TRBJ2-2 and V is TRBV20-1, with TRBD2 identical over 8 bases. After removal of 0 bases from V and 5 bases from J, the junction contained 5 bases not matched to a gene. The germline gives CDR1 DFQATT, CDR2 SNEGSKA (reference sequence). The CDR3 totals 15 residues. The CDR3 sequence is CSARDRGGPTGELFF. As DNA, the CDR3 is TGCAGTGCTAGAGATCGGGGGGGCCCTACCGGGGAGCTGTTTTTT.

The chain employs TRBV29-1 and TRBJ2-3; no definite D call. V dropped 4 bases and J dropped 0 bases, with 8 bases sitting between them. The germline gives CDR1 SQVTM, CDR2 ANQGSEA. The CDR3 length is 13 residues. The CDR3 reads CSVVPTSTDTQYF. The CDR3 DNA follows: TGCAGCGTTGTACCCACTAGCACAGATACGCAGTATTTT.

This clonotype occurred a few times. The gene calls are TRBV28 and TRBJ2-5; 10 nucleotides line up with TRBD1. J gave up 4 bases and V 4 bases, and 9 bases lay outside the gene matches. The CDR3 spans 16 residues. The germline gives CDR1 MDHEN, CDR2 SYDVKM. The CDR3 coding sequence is TGTGCCAGCAGTTCTCACCGGGACAGGGGTCGAGAGACCCAGTACTTC. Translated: CASSSHRDRGRETQYF.

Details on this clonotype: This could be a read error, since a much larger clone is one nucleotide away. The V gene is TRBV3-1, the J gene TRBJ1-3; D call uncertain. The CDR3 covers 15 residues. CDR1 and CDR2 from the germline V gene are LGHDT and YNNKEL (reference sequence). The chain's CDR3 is CASGQETALRNTIYF. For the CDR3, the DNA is TGTGCCAGCGGCCAAGAGACGGCTTTAAGAAACACCATATATTTT.

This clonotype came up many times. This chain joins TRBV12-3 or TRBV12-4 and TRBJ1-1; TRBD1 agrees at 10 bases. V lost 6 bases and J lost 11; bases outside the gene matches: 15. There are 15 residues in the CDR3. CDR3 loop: CASRGTGELRGWAFF. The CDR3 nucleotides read TGTGCCAGCAGGGGGACAGGGGAACTTCGTGGCTGGGCTTTCTTT.

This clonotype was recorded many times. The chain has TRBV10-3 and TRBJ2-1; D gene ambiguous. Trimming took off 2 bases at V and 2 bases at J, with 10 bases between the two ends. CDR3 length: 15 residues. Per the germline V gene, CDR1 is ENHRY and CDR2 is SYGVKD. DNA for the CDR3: TGTGCCATCAGTGAGGCCAGTGGAACCTACAATGAGCAGTTCTTC. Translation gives CAISEASGTYNEQFF.

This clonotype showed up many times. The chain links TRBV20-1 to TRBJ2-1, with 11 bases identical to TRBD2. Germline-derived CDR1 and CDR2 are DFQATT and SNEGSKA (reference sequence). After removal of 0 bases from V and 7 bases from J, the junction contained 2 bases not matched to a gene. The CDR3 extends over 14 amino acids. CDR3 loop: CSAREPSGGNEQFF. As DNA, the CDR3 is TGCAGTGCTAGAGAACCTAGCGGGGGGAATGAGCAGTTCTTC.

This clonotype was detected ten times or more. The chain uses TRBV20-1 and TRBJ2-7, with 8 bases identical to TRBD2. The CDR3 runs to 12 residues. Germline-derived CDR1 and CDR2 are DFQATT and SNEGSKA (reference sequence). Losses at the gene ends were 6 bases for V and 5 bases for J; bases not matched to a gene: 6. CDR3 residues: CSATSRGDEQYF. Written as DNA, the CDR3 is TGCAGTGCCACCTCGCGGGGGGACGAGCAGTACTTC.

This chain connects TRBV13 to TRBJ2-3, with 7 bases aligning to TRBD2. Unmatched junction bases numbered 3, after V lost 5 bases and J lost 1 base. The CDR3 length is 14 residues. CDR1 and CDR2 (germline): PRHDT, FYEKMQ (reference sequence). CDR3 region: CASSRSGGTDTQYF. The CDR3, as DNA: TGTGCCAGCAGCCGCAGCGGGGGCACAGATACGCAGTATTTT.

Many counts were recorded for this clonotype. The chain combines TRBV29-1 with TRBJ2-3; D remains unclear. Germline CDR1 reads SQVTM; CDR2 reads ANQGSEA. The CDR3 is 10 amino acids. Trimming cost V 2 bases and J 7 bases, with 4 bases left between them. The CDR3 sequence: CSVEINTQYF. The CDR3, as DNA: TGCAGCGTTGAAATCAATACGCAGTATTTT.

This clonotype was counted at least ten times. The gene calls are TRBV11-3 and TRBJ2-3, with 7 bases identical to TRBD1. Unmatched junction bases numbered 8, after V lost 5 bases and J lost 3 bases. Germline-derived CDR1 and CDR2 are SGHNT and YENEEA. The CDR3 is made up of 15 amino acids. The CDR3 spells CASSLRQGGTDTQYF. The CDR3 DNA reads TGTGCCAGCAGCCTACGACAGGGCGGGACAGATACGCAGTATTTT.

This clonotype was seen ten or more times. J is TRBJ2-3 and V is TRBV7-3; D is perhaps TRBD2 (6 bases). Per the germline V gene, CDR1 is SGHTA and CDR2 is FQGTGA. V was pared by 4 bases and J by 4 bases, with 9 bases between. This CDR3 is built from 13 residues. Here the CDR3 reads CASSSPGADTQYF. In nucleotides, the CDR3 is TGTGCCAGCAGCTCCCCGGGGGCAGATACGCAGTATTTT.

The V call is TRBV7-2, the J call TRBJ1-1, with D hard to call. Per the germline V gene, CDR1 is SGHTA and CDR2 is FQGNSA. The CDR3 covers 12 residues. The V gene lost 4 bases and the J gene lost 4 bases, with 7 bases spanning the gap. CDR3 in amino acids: CASSWWGTEAFF. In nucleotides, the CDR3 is TGTGCCAGCAGCTGGTGGGGCACTGAAGCTTTCTTT.

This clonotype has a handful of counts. CDR3 sequence (DNA): TGTGCCAGCAGCCCGGGCCTTCGGACTTACAATGAGCAGTTCTTC. Its translation is CASSPGLRTYNEQFF. The rearrangement links TRBV7-2 to TRBJ2-1; the D gene is possibly TRBD2 (5 bases). Deletions cut 5 bases from V and 4 bases from J, with 15 bases between. The CDR3 runs 15 residues. CDR1 SGHTA and CDR2 FQGNSA come from the germline V gene. Full variable domain (remainder filled in from reference TRBV7-2 and TRBJ2-1): GAGVSQSPSNKVTEKGKDVELRCDPISGHTALYWYRQSLGQGLEFLIYFQGNSAPDKSGLPSDRFSAERTGGSVSTLTIQRTQQEDSAVYLCASSPGLRTYNEQFFGPGTRLTVL.

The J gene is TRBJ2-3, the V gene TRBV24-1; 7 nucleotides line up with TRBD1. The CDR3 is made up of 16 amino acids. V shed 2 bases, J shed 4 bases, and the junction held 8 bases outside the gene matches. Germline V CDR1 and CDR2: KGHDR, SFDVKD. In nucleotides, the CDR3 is TGTGCCACCAGTGATTCGGATCAGGGGGAAGCAGATACGCAGTATTTT. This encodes CATSDSDQGEADTQYF.

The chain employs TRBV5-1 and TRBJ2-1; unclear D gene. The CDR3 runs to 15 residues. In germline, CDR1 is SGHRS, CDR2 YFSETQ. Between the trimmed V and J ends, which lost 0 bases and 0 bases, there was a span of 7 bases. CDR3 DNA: TGCGCCAGCAGCTTGGCACTAAGCTCCTACAATGAGCAGTTCTTC. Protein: CASSLALSSYNEQFF.

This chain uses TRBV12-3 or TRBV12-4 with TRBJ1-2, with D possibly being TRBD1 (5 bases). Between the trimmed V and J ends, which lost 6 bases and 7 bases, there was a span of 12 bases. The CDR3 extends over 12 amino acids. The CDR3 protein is CASSIGGSGYTF. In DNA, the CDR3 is TGTGCCAGCAGCATCGGGGGTAGTGGCTACACCTTC.

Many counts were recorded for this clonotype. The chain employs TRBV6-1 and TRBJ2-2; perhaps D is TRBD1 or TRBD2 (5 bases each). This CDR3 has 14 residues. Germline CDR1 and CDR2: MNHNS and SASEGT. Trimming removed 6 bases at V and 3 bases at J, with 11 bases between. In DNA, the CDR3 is TGTGCCAGCAGGGGTCTGGGGGACACCGGGGAGCTGTTTTTT. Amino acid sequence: CASRGLGDTGELFF.

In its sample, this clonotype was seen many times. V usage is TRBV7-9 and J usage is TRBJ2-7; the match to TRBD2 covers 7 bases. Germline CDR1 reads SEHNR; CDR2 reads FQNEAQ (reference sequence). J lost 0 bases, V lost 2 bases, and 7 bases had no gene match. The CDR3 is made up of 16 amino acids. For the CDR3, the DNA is TGTGCCAGCAGCTTATTGGGAGGGCTTAGCTCCTACGAGCAGTACTTC. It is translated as CASSLLGGLSSYEQYF.

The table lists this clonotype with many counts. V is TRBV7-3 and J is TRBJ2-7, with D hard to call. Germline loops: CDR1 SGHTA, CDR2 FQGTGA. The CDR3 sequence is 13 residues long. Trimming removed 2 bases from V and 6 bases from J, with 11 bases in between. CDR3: CASSLDPETEQYF. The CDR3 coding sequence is TGTGCCAGCAGCTTAGATCCCGAAACCGAGCAGTACTTC.

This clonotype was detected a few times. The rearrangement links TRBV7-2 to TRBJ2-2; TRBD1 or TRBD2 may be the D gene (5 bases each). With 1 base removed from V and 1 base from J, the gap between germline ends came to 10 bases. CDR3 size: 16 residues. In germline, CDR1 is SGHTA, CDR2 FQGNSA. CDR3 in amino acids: CASSLGGGLNTGELFF. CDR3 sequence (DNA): TGTGCCAGCAGCTTAGGGGGCGGGCTGAACACCGGGGAGCTGTTTTTT.

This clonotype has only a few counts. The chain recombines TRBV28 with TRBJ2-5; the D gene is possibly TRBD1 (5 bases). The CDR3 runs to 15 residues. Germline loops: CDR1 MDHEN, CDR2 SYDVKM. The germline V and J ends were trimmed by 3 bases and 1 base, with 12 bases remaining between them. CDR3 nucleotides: TGTGCCAGCAGTTTGGGGCAGGACCTCCAAGAGACCCAGTACTTC. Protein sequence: CASSLGQDLQETQYF. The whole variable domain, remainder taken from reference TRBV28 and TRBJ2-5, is DVKVTQSSRYLVKRTGEKVFLECVQDMDHENMFWYRQDPGLGLRLIYFSYDVKMKEKGDIPEGYSVSREKKERFSLILESASTNQTSMYLCASSLGQDLQETQYFGPGTRLLVL.

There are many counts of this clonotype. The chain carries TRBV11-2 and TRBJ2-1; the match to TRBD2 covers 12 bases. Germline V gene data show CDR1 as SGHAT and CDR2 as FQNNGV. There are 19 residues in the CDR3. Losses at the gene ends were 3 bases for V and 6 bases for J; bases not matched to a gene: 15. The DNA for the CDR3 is TGTGCCAGCAGCTTCCCCTTGTCTAGCGGGGGGGCCTTTCCCAATGAGCAGTTCTTC. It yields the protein CASSFPLSSGGAFPNEQFF.